Here is one TCR beta chain with its context. Generated by immunoSEQ multiplex PCR, the TCRdb table keeps only in-frame clones and is missing some. The sample has 650,000 to 800,000 clones, 72% seen once. Germline-derived CDR1 and CDR2 are SQVTM and ANQGSEA. The CDR3 consists of 14 residues. Trimming removed 3 bases from V and 0 bases from J, with 12 bases in between. This entry belongs to a study of shared clonotypes between healthy human individuals. The specimen was memory CD4+ T cells sorted from blood. Subset described: CD45RA-negative fraction. This TCR came from a woman aged 25 to 45 in good health. The chain joins TRBV29-1 to TRBJ2-7, with D perhaps TRBD1 (6 bases). DNA of the CDR3: TGCAGCGTTGAGACAGGCGCCAGCTCCTACGAGCAGTACTTC. Translation gives CSVETGASSYEQYF.